This T cell receptor (beta chain) was sequenced during a study of blood T cell repertoires in COVID-19. Across the whole study: Samples representing acute and convalescent COVID-19 were sourced from the United States, Italy and Spain. Sample material is recorded as cDNA or gDNA derived from T cells, B-cell-depleted T cells, or PBMCs.

CDR3 length equals 16 residues. Looked up from germline, CDR1 is MGHRA and CDR2 is YSYEKL. Trimming cost V 0 bases and J 5 bases; bases outside gene matches: 6. Under the authors' procedure: Amplification with reference gene primers provided the estimates of nucleated cell counts. Measured with immunoSEQ multiplex PCR; TCRdb has only the in-frame clones, and not every one. D and trimming come from the DNA, and the V and J calls and clone size come from that table. The sample contains around 75,000 clones, more than 75% of which appear only once. The source material was peripheral blood. This sequence joins TRBV4-1 and TRBJ1-1, with 10 bases lining up with TRBD1. The TCR comes from a human donor in a cohort sampled during active COVID-19. The CDR3 region is CASSQDPGQGLTEAFF. In DNA form, the CDR3 reads TGCGCCAGCAGCCAAGACCCGGGACAGGGGTTGACTGAAGCTTTCTTT.